The present T cell receptor (beta chain) was sequenced within a study of blood T cells in healthy people across ages. Whole-study findings and limits: Estimates of total diversity, which came from one million sequenced T cells, were considered to be underestimates.

This CDR3 contains 17 residues. The V end was cut by 1 base, the J end by 7 bases, with 17 bases between. The germline V gene has CDR1 LNHNV and CDR2 YYDKDF (reference sequence). Primers used in a second PCR of roughly 7 to 11 cycles were a sample-barcoded 5' primer and a J-beta primer mix. In TCRdb, the 5' RACE reads were re-called with MiXCR into one record per CDR3 protein. The sample consists of about 1,500,000 distinct CDR3 sequences, about 40% of them appearing once. Notes on this clonotype: Its antigen is unidentified.

The chain employs TRBV15 and TRBJ1-6; TRBD1 might be the D (6 bases). The sample taken for sequencing was blood. This receptor was taken from a woman aged 18-29 years in good health. The CDR3 DNA reads TGTGCCACCAGCAGAGCCCCGGCCAGGGGCGGAAATTCACCCCTCCACTTT. It translates to CATSRAPARGGNSPLHF.